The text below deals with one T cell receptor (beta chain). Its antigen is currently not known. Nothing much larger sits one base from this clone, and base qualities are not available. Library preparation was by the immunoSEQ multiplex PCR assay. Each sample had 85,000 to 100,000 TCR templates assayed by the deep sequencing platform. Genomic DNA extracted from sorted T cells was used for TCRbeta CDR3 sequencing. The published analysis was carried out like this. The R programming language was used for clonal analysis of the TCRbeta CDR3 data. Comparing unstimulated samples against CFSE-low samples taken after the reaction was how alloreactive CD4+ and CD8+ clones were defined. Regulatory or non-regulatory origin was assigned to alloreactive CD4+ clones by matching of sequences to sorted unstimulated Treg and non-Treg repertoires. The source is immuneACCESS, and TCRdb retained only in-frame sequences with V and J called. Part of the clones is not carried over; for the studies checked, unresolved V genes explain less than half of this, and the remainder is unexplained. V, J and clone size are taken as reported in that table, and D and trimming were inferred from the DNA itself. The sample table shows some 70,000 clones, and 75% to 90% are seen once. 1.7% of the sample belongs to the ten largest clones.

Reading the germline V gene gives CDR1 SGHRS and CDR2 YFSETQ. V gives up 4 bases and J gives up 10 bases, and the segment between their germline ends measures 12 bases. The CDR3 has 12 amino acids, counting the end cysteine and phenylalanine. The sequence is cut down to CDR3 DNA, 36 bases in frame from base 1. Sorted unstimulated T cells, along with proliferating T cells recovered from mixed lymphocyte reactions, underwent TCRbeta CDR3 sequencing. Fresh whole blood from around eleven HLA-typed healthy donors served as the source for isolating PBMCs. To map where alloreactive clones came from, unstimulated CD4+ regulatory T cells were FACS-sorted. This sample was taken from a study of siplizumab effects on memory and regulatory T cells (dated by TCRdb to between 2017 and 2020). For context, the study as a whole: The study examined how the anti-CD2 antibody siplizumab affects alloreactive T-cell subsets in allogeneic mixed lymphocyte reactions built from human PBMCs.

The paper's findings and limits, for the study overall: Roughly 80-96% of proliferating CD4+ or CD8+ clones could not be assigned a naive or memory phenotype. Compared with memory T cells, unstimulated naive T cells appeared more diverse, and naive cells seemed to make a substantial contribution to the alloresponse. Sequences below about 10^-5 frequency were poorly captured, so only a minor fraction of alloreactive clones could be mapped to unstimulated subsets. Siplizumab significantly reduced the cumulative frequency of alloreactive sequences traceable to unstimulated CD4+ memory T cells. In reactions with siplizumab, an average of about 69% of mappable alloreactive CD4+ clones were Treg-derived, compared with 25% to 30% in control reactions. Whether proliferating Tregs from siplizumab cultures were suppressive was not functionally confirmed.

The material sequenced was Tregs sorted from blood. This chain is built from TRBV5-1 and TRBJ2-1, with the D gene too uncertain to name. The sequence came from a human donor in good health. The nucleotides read TGCGCCAGCAGCCTCGGCTTCATGGAGCAGTTCTTC. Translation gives CASSLGFMEQFF.